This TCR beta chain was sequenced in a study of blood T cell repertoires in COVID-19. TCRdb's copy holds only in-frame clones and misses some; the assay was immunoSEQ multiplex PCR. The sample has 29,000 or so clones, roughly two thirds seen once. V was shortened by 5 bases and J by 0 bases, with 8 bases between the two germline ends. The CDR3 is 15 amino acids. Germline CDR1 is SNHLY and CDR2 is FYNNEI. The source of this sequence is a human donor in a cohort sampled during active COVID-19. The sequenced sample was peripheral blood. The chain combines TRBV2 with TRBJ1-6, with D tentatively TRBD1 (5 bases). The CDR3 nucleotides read TGTGCCAGCAGTACCCAGGGCTCCTATAATTCACCCCTCCACTTT. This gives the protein CASSTQGSYNSPLHF.